The present T cell receptor (beta chain) was sequenced within a study of blood T cell repertoires in COVID-19. On the study more broadly: PBMCs, B-cell-depleted T cells, or T cells provided the cDNA or gDNA that made up the material.

Original processing methods: Amplified reference gene primers provided the basis for estimating nucleated cell counts. Assay: immunoSEQ multiplex PCR; the TCRdb copy retains only in-frame clones and omits some. Clonal size and the V and J genes are those of that table, whereas D and trimming came from the DNA. The sample lists 95,000 to 120,000 clones, 84% occurring once. This sequence originates from a woman aged 40 to 55 with acute or convalescent COVID-19. Sequencing was performed on peripheral blood.

This CDR3 reads CASSLASSSETQYF. CDR3 bases: TGTGCCAGCAGCTTAGCTTCTAGCTCGGAGACCCAGTACTTC. The J gene is TRBJ2-5, the V gene TRBV7-9; D may be TRBD2 (5 bases). CDR1 is SEHNR and CDR2 is FQNEAQ in the germline V gene (reference sequence). Trimming stripped 0 bases from V and 5 bases from J, with 10 bases between. This CDR3 spans 14 amino acids.